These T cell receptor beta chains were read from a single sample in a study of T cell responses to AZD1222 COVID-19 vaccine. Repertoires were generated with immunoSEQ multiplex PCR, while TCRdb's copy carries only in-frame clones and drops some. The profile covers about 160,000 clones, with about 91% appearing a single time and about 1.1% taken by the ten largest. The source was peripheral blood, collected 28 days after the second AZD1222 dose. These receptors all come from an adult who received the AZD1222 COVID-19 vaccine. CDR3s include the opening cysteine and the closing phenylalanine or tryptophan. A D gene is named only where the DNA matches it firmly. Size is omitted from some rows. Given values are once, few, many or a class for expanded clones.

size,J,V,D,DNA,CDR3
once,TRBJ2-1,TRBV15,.,TGTGCCACCAGGACAGATTCCTACAATGAGCAGTTCTTC,CATRTDSYNEQFF
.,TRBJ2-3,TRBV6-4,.,TGTGCCAGCAGTGTGGGGGGGGGCGCAGATACGCAGTATTTT,CASSVGGGADTQYF
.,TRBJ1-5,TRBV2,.,TGTGCCAGCAGTAGCGGTGGGGCTCTTAGCAATCAGCCCCAGCATTTT,CASSSGGALSNQPQHF
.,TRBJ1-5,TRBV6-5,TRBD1,TGTGCCAGCAGAGGTGGGACAGGGGGCGATCAGCCCCAGCATTTT,CASRGGTGGDQPQHF
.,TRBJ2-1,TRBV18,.,TGTGCCAGCGCCGCCACGGGCAATGAGCAGTTCTTC,CASAATGNEQFF
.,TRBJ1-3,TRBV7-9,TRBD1,TGTGCCAGCAGTCCCGGACAGGGGTCCACCATATATTTT,CASSPGQGSTIYF
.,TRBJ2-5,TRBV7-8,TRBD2,TGTGCCAGCACCTTTGTAGCGGGCGGGGAGACCCAGTACTTC,CASTFVAGGETQYF
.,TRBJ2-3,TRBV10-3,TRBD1,TGTGCCATCGACGGACAGGGGGCAGATACGCAGTATTTT,CAIDGQGADTQYF
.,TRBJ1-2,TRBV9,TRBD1,TGTGCCAGCAGCGCATCCAGATCCGGGACAGGGGCCTATGGCTACACCTTC,CASSASRSGTGAYGYTF
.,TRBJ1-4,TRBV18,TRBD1,TGTGCCAGCTCACTAGGACAGGGATGGAAGGAAAAACTGTTTTTT,CASSLGQGWKEKLFF